These T cell receptor beta chains were read from a single sample in a study of regulatory T cells in long-lasting Graves disease. TCRdb ran MiXCR on the multiplex PCR reads and lists one entry per CDR3 protein. The profile shows 700,000 or so distinct CDR3 sequences, 30% of them singletons. This sample comprised peripheral blood mononuclear cells (PBMCs), obtained when the disease was refractory, from a patient treated with antithyroid drugs. The receptors were sampled from a female donor with Graves disease. Each CDR3 is given with its conserved first and last residue.

j_call | v_call | cdr3_aa
TRBJ1-2 | TRBV7-2 | CASSPGSQNYGYTF
TRBJ1-1 | TRBV19 | CASSTRGASSTEAFF
TRBJ2-2 | TRBV29-1 | CSVEISLAGGLNTGELFF
TRBJ2-2 | TRBV11-2 | CASSLGGLAGKKSKSGELFF
TRBJ2-3 | TRBV2 | CASSEFLAEPSTDTQYF
TRBJ1-2 | TRBV28 | CASSRARGYTF
TRBJ1-1 | TRBV5-4 | CASSFLVGDTEAFF
TRBJ2-7 | TRBV19 | CASSIEGGGEQYF
TRBJ1-1 | TRBV27 | CASSTRTGGASTEDFF
TRBJ2-5 | TRBV15 | CATSSAGLHQETQYF
TRBJ1-4 | TRBV20-1 | CSARLSQGREKLFF
TRBJ2-7 | TRBV27 | CASSRRDRLVYEQYF
TRBJ1-1 | TRBV5-1 | CASSPDSNTEASF
TRBJ2-3 | TRBV7-9 | CASSSSTSGSTDTQYF
TRBJ1-6 | TRBV12-3/TRBV12-4 | CASRGTGARSPLHF
TRBJ2-7 | TRBV6-5 | CASSYSLEGSYEQYF
TRBJ1-1 | TRBV12-3/TRBV12-4 | CASSRGQGYTEAFF
TRBJ1-5 | TRBV19 | CASSINKENQPQHF
TRBJ2-2 | TRBV7-2 | CASSLEGATISGELFF
TRBJ2-7 | TRBV28 | CASNLYRAGEQYF
TRBJ1-2 | TRBV20-1 | CSARGDSDGYTF
TRBJ1-1 | TRBV28 | CASSPGHPNTEAFF
TRBJ2-2 | TRBV7-6 | CASSLERMNTGELFF
TRBJ1-1 | TRBV2 | CASQTGSTREAFF
TRBJ2-4 | TRBV3-1 | CASSQTVTMRNIQYF
TRBJ2-5 | TRBV13 | CASSEDLEETQYF
TRBJ1-1 | TRBV12-3/TRBV12-4 | CASRTVMSTEAFF
TRBJ1-3 | TRBV12-3/TRBV12-4 | CASRLTRTARFSGNTIYF
TRBJ1-6 | TRBV28 | CASTISAGNSPLHF
TRBJ1-4 | TRBV5-1 | CASSGKGSGSTNEKLFF
TRBJ2-1 | TRBV6-4 | CASKAGGNNEQFF
TRBJ1-2 | TRBV7-2 | CASSANRVVDGYTF
TRBJ2-2 | TRBV18 | CATDSGEPGELFF